This section outlines one T cell receptor (beta chain) sequence together with its context. Its antigen is undetermined. Some clones are missing from TCRdb's copy, which holds only in-frame ones; the method was immunoSEQ multiplex PCR. The profile shows about 350,000 clones, about nine tenths of them singletons. Noted treatment: around 19 received Ad26.COV2.S at low or high dose, single or two shots; roughly five received placebo; per-sample allocation not given. The samples were gathered on day 63 after the first injection of vaccine or placebo. Adults aged 18-55 years in Boston included the donor. This sample is part of a study of Ad26.COV2.S vaccination and SARS-CoV-2 variants. Across the whole study: Once or twice, 56 days apart, Ad26.COV2.S was delivered intramuscularly. General observations from the study: Vaccinees showed greater spike-specific TCR breadth than placebo recipients.

The CDR3 totals 14 residues. Germline V CDR1 and CDR2: MNHEY, SVGAGI. Trimming cost V 4 bases and J 4 bases, with 10 bases left between them. The chain recombines TRBV6-5 with TRBJ1-4, with a tentative D call TRBD1 (6 bases). The TCR sequence derives from a person aged 18-65 years who received the Ad26.COV2.S COVID-19 vaccine or a placebo. Source: peripheral blood, taken in a trial of Ad26.COV2.S vaccine versus placebo. As DNA, the CDR3 is TGTGCCAGCAGTTCCGGACAGCTTAATGAAAAACTGTTTTTT. Translation: CASSSGQLNEKLFF.